This is a list of T cell receptor beta chains from one sample in a study of control samples from healthy donors and cancer patients. Using immunoSEQ multiplex PCR, the repertoire was profiled, and TCRdb retains in-frame clones only, with some absent. The table has fewer than 90,000 clones, 80% to 90% seen once. Specimen: PBMCs. These receptors originate from a woman aged 55-75 years with head and neck cancer. CDR3s include the opening cysteine and the closing phenylalanine or tryptophan. Size is stated for part of the rows, as once, few or many counts, or as a class when the clone is expanded.

v_gene	abundance	CDR3aa
TRBV2	NA	CASSEVLRGNTEAFF
TRBV27	NA	CASSFAGARETQYF
TRBV7-3	NA	CASSLLTGNTGELFF
TRBV6-5	NA	CASSYSNTPGYTF
TRBV30	NA	CAWSVQQANYGYTF
TRBV2	NA	CASSEGSFSNQPQHF
TRBV28	NA	CASSLYRPGSNTGELFF
TRBV10-3	NA	CAISEDRSMYF
TRBV5-4	NA	CASSGPAGGGETQYF
TRBV3-1/TRBV3-2	once	CASSPGDSRDNEQFF
TRBV5-1	NA	CASSTTGDLTEAFF
TRBV7-2	NA	CASSLGWGDYYEQYF
TRBV9	NA	CASSPYPGLHNTGELFF
TRBV13	once	CASSLAGLAADTQYF
TRBV10-3	NA	CASLDQGRETQYF
TRBV6-2/TRBV6-3	NA	CASSFSGTVGYTF
TRBV5-4	NA	CASSFELAGQTGELFF
TRBV11-2	NA	CASSPIHEQYF
TRBV4-1	NA	CASSQDRSGQTSNQPQHF
TRBV5-1	NA	CASKGPYEQYF
TRBV7-8	NA	CASSLMGSGDTQYF
TRBV11-2	NA	CASSYPKINEQFF
TRBV19	NA	CASSARPNEKLFF
TRBV2	NA	CASRSGSSYNEQFF
TRBV10-3	NA	CAVKTSGTDTQYF
TRBV7-2	NA	CASSPGTSVDTQYF
TRBV14	NA	CASSQARTGEAFF
TRBV2	few	CASSITDSYNSPLHF
TRBV6-5	NA	CASSYSTSTWEQYF
TRBV27	NA	CASSPARSDYGYTF
TRBV12-3/TRBV12-4	NA	CASSLAYRVLFF
TRBV28	NA	CASSGNPASEGNYGYTF
TRBV7-2	NA	CASSPRASRNSPLHF
TRBV5-1	once	CASSRTPTGDGNQPQHF
TRBV18	NA	CASSPDLGNEKLFF
TRBV28	NA	CASMAGQLGEQYF
TRBV5-1	NA	CASSLAGLAEAFF
TRBV5-4	NA	CASSSPLAGASEQYF